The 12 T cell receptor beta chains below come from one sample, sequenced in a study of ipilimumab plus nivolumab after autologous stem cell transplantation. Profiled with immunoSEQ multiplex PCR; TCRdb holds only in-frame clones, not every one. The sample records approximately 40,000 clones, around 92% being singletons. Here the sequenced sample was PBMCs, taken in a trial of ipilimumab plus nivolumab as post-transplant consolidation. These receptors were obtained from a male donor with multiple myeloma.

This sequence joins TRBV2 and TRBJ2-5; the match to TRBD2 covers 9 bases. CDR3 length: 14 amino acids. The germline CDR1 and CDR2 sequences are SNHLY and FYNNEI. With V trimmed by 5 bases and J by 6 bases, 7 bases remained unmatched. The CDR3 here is CASSPGTSPQTQYF. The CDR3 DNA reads TGTGCCAGCAGTCCCGGGACTAGCCCCCAGACCCAGTACTTC.

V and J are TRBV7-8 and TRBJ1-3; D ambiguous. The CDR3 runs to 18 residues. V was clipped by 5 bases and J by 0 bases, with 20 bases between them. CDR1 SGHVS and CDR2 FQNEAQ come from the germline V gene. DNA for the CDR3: TGTGCCAGCAGCCCACGAGACCGGCAGACTGTCTCTGGAAACACCATATATTTT. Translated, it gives CASSPRDRQTVSGNTIYF. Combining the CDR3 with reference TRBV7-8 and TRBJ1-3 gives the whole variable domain GAGVSQSPRYKVAKRGQDVALRCDPISGHVSLFWYQQALGQGPEFLTYFQNEAQLDKSGLPSDRFFAERPEGSVSTLKIQRTQQEDSAVYLCASSPRDRQTVSGNTIYFGEGSWLTVV.

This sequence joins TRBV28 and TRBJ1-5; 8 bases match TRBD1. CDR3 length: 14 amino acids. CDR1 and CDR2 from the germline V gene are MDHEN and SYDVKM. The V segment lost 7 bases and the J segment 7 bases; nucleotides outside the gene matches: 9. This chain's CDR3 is CASTPGGATQPQHF. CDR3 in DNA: TGTGCCAGCACCCCAGGGGGCGCAACGCAGCCCCAGCATTTT.

Here the CDR3 reads CASSFPGGRTEAFF. The CDR3 DNA reads TGTGCCAGCAGCTTCCCCGGGGGGAGAACTGAAGCTTTCTTT. The chain combines TRBV7-9 with TRBJ1-1; a possible D gene is TRBD1 (5 bases). V was trimmed by 3 bases and J by 5 bases, leaving 13 bases between them. The CDR3 is 14 amino acids. Looked up from germline, CDR1 is SEHNR and CDR2 is FQNEAQ (reference sequence). Full variable domain (rest looked up from reference TRBV7-9 and TRBJ1-1): DTGVSQNPRHKITKRGQNVTFRCDPISEHNRLYWYRQTLGQGPEFLTYFQNEAQLEKSRLLSDRFSAERPKGSFSTLEIQRTEQGDSAMYLCASSFPGGRTEAFFGQGTRLTVV.

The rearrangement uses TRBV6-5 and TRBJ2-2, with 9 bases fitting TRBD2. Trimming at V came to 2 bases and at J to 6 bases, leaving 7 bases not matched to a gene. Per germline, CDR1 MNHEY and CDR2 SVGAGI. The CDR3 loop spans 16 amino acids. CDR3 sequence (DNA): TGTGCCAGCAGTTACCCTAGCGGGAAGGCAGCCGGGGAGCTGTTTTTT. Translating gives CASSYPSGKAAGELFF.

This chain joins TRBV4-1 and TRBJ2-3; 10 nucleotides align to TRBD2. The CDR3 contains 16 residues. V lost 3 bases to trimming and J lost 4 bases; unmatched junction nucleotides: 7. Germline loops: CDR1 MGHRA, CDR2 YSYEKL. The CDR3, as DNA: TGCGCCAGCAGCCAGCAAGCGGGAGGGCCCTCAGATACGCAGTATTTT. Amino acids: CASSQQAGGPSDTQYF.

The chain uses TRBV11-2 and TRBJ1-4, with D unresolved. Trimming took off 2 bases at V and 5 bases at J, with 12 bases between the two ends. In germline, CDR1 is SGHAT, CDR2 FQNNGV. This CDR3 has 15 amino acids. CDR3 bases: TGTGCCAGCAGCTTATTTCCCCGGCAGAATGAAAAACTGTTTTTT. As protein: CASSLFPRQNEKLFF. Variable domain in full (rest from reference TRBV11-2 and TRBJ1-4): EAGVAQSPRYKIIEKRQSVAFWCNPISGHATLYWYQQILGQGPKLLIQFQNNGVVDDSQLPKDRFSAERLKGVDSTLKIQPAKLEDSAVYLCASSLFPRQNEKLFFGSGTQLSVL.

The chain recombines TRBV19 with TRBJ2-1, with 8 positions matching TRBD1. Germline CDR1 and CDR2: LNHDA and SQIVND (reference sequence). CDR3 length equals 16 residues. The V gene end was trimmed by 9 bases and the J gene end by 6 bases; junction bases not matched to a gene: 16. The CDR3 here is CASEGTGAPLGNEQFF. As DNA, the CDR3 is TGTGCCAGCGAGGGGACAGGTGCACCCTTAGGCAATGAGCAGTTCTTC.

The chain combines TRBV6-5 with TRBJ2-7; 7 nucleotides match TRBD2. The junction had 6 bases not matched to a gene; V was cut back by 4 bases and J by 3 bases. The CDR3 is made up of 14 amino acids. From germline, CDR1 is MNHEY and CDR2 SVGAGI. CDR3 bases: TGTGCCAGCAGTTCCGCCCCGGGGGGCTACGAGCAGTACTTC. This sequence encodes CASSSAPGGYEQYF.

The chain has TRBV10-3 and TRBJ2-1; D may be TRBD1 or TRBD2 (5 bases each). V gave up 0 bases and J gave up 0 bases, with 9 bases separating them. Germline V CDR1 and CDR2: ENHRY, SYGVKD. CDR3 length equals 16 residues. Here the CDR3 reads CAISESAGSSYNEQFF. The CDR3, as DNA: TGTGCCATCAGTGAGTCGGCAGGGAGCTCCTACAATGAGCAGTTCTTC.

The CDR3: CASSVSPKGSGELFF. The CDR3 nucleotides read TGTGCCAGCAGCGTATCTCCTAAAGGTTCCGGGGAGCTGTTTTTT. The chain combines TRBV9 with TRBJ2-2; D is ambiguous. Germline V gene lookup returns CDR1 SGDLS and CDR2 YYNGEE. V lost 1 base and J lost 6, with 13 bases in between. The CDR3 consists of 15 residues.

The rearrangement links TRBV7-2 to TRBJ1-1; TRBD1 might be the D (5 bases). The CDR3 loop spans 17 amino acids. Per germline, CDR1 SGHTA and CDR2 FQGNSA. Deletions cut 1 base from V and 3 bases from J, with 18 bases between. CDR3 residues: CASSLGQGRGRYTEAFF. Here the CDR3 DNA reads TGTGCCAGCAGCTTAGGGCAGGGCCGCGGAAGATACACTGAAGCTTTCTTT.